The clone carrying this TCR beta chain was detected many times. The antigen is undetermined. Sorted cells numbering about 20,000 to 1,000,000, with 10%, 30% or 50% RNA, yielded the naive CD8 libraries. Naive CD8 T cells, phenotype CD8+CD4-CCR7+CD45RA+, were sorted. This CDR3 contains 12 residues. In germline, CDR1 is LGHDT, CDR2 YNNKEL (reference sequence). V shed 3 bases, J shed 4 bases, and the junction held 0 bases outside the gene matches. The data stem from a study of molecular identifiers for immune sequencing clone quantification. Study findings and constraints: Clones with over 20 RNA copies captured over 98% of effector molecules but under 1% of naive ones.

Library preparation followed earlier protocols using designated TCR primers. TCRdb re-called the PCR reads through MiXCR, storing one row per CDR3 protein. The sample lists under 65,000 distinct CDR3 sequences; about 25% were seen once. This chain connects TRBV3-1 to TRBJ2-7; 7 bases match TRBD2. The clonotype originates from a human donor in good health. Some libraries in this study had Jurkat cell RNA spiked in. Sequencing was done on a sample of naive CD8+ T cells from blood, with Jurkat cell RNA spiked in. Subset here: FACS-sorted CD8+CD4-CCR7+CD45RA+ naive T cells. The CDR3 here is CASSQGGYEQYF. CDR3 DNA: TGTGCCAGCAGCCAGGGGGGGTACGAGCAGTACTTC.